This entry features one T cell receptor (beta chain) sequence. What it binds is not known. The sample comes from a study of T cells in Graves' hyperthyroidism and ophthalmopathy. Across the study: At initial diagnosis, before any treatment had begun, peripheral blood was obtained.

The CDR3 totals 13 residues. The germline gives CDR1 SGHKS, CDR2 YYEKEE (reference sequence). The germline V and J ends were trimmed by 3 bases and 12 bases, with 15 bases remaining between them. Overall study findings and caveats: Ophthalmopathy onset followed model prediction by a median around six months. A model of 13 V-J pairs discriminated ophthalmopathy from stable hyperthyroidism. Most clonotypes expanded in the thyroid (above 0.001) were also present in blood.

TCR beta CDR3 sequences were amplified from RNA transcripts. First-round RT-PCR with HTBI primers amplified the TCR CDR3 region. TCRdb independently ran MiXCR on the multiplex PCR reads; one entry per CDR3 protein. The data show 600,000 or so distinct CDR3 sequences, around 13% seen once. This clonotype originated in a woman between 50 and 59 years old with Graves' ophthalmopathy. This chain connects TRBV5-5 to TRBJ1-4, with unresolved D. Sequenced: blood. CDR3: CASSSHPGLELFF. CDR3 in DNA: TGTGCCAGCAGCTCCCACCCTGGGTTGGAACTGTTTTTT.